This T cell receptor (beta chain) stems from a study of blood T cell repertoires in COVID-19. Study-level information: COVID-19 samples, acute and convalescent, were from the United States, Italy and Spain. The cDNA or gDNA used as material had been derived from T cells, B-cell-depleted T cells, or PBMCs.

Original methodology: Estimated nucleated cell counts came from reference gene primer amplification. The data were produced by immunoSEQ multiplex PCR, yet TCRdb's version contains in-frame clones alone and is incomplete. V, J and clone size are taken as reported in that table, and D and trimming were inferred from the DNA itself. Of tens of thousands of clones listed, around 83% are singletons. The germline gives CDR1 LGHNA, CDR2 YSLEER. Trimming removed 0 bases at V and 0 bases at J, with 20 bases between. The CDR3 sequence is 20 residues long. The genes are TRBV4-3 and TRBJ1-4; tentative D call: TRBD1 (5 bases). Sequenced sample: peripheral blood. The receptor comes from a human donor in a cohort sampled during active or convalescent COVID-19. CDR3 protein: CASSQEWGGQGFATNEKLFF. The DNA for the CDR3 is TGCGCCAGCAGCCAAGAGTGGGGTGGGCAGGGCTTCGCAACTAATGAAAAACTGTTTTTT.